These 16 T cell receptor beta chains originate from one sample sequenced in a study of T cell responses to AZD1222 COVID-19 vaccine. Here immunoSEQ multiplex PCR was the method, and the copy in TCRdb shows in-frame clones only, minus some. The sample has tens of thousands of clones, around 88% seen once. The sequenced sample was peripheral blood, obtained on day 0 of AZD1222 vaccination. The receptor source for this set is an adult in good health.

This rearrangement joins TRBV20-1 to TRBJ1-2; 8 positions match TRBD1. Germline-derived CDR1 and CDR2 are DFQATT and SNEGSKA (reference sequence). This CDR3 is built from 14 residues. The V segment lost 3 bases and the J segment 1 base; nucleotides outside the gene matches: 4. CDR3 amino acids: CSASPGGVNYGYTF. CDR3 DNA sequence: TGCAGTGCTAGTCCAGGGGGCGTTAACTATGGCTACACCTTC.

The chain employs TRBV7-3 and TRBJ2-1; 8 bases fit TRBD2. The CDR3 consists of 18 residues. J gave up 4 bases and V 1 base, and 12 bases lay outside the gene matches. The V gene's germline CDR1 is SGHTA and CDR2 FQGTGA. DNA for the CDR3: TGTGCCAGCAGCTTAAAACCAGCGGGAGATTGGTTTTACAATGAGCAGTTCTTC. It translates to CASSLKPAGDWFYNEQFF. The whole variable domain, remainder taken from reference TRBV7-3 and TRBJ2-1, is GAGVSQTPSNKVTEKGKYVELRCDPISGHTALYWYRQSLGQGPEFLIYFQGTGAADDSGLPNDRFFAVRPEGSVSTLKIQRTERGDSAVYLCASSLKPAGDWFYNEQFFGPGTRLTVL.

The chain links TRBV20-1 to TRBJ2-7; weak D call: TRBD2 (5 bases). The CDR3 consists of 11 residues. Germline values: CDR1 DFQATT, CDR2 SNEGSKA (reference sequence). The V gene lost 6 bases and the J gene lost 6 bases, with 12 bases spanning the gap. CDR3 amino acids: CSATRVAEQYF. The CDR3 nucleotides are TGCAGTGCGACGAGGGTAGCCGAGCAGTACTTC.

The gene calls are TRBV3-1 (or the pseudogene TRBV3-2) and TRBJ2-7, with unresolved D. Looked up from germline, CDR1 is LGHDT and CDR2 is YNNKEL (reference sequence). V lost 8 bases and J lost 3, with 14 bases in between. This CDR3 is 13 amino acids long. The CDR3 nucleotides read TGTGCCAGCTCTCCGGGCCGCGGCTACGAGCAGTACTTC. It encodes CASSPGRGYEQYF.

This clone has only one observation. The chain recombines TRBV6-5 with TRBJ2-7; 11 nucleotides line up with TRBD1. Germline values: CDR1 MNHEY, CDR2 SVGAGI. This CDR3 contains 14 residues. J lost 8 bases, V lost 7 bases, and 10 bases had no gene match. The CDR3 spells CASTGQGVVFKQYF. The CDR3, as DNA: TGTGCCAGCACGGGACAGGGGGTTGTGTTTAAGCAGTACTTC.

V and J are TRBV27 and TRBJ2-2; 13 bases align to TRBD2. The V segment lost 6 bases and the J segment 4 bases; nucleotides outside the gene matches: 8. CDR1 and CDR2 from the germline V gene are MNHEY and SMNVEV (reference sequence). This CDR3 contains 17 residues. The CDR3 is CASRPGLAGWGTGELFF. The CDR3 DNA reads TGTGCCAGCAGACCGGGACTAGCGGGGTGGGGCACCGGGGAGCTGTTTTTT.

The rearrangement links TRBV5-4 to TRBJ2-3; 10 bases are shared with TRBD1. This CDR3 region has 16 residues. V shed 4 bases and J 5 bases; nucleotides not matched to a gene: 10. Germline CDR1 SGHNT, CDR2 YYREEE (reference sequence). Here the CDR3 DNA reads TGTGCCAGCAGCCTACGCGGGACAGGGGTGGAAGATACGCAGTATTTT. Its translation: CASSLRGTGVEDTQYF. The complete variable domain, with remaining parts taken from reference TRBV5-4 and TRBJ2-3, reads ETGVTQSPTHLIKTRGQQVTLRCSSQSGHNTVSWYQQALGQGPQFIFQYYREEENGRGNFPPRFSGLQFPNYSSELNVNALELDDSALYLCASSLRGTGVEDTQYFGPGTRLTVL.

The chain combines TRBV2 with TRBJ2-4; D possibly corresponds to TRBD2 (5 bases). This CDR3 has 12 residues. Germline V gives CDR1 SNHLY, CDR2 FYNNEI. V was clipped by 6 bases and J by 6 bases, with 9 bases between them. The CDR3 DNA reads TGTGCCAGCAGGTTAGAGGGAAACATTCAGTACTTC. This encodes CASRLEGNIQYF. Using reference TRBV2 and TRBJ2-4 for the parts outside the CDR3, the full variable domain is EPEVTQTPSHQVTQMGQEVILRCVPISNHLYFYWYRQILGQKVEFLVSFYNNEISEKSEIFDDQFSVERPDGSNFTLKIRSTKLEDSAMYFCASRLEGNIQYFGAGTRLSVL.

The J gene is TRBJ1-5, the V gene TRBV9; no reliable D call. V was pared by 0 bases and J by 0 bases, with 7 bases between. The CDR3 is made up of 15 amino acids. Germline values: CDR1 SGDLS, CDR2 YYNGEE. The CDR3 here is CASSVGSTSNQPQHF. The CDR3 DNA follows: TGTGCCAGCAGCGTAGGGTCGACTAGCAATCAGCCCCAGCATTTT.

This clone is a singleton in its sample. The chain recombines TRBV10-3 with TRBJ2-5, with no clear D. Germline lookup yields CDR1 ENHRY and CDR2 SYGVKD. V gave up 0 bases and J gave up 4 bases, with 6 bases separating them. The CDR3 runs to 13 residues. Here the CDR3 reads CAISESTRETQYF. In nucleotides, the CDR3 is TGTGCCATCAGTGAGTCGACTCGAGAGACCCAGTACTTC.

This chain connects TRBV3-1 (or the pseudogene TRBV3-2) to TRBJ2-7; TRBD2 agrees at 10 bases. The CDR3 runs 17 residues. Germline CDR1 reads LGHDT; CDR2 reads YNNKEL (reference sequence). Unmatched junction bases numbered 14, after V lost 3 bases and J lost 6 bases. DNA for the CDR3: TGTGCCAGCAGCCAGTCGGGAGTAGCGGGGGGCCGGGGCGAGCAGTACTTC. Residues: CASSQSGVAGGRGEQYF.

The chain combines TRBV28 with TRBJ1-4, with D unresolved. Trimming left V 2 bases short and J 5 bases short, with 15 bases between. From germline, CDR1 is MDHEN and CDR2 SYDVKM. CDR3 size: 16 residues. In DNA form, the CDR3 reads TGTGCCAGCAGTTTAAGTTTAGGAGATATAAATGAAAAACTGTTTTTT. Its protein is CASSLSLGDINEKLFF.

The J gene is TRBJ2-3, the V gene TRBV3-1 (or the pseudogene TRBV3-2), with D uncertain. Germline values: CDR1 LGHDT, CDR2 YNNKEL (reference sequence). The CDR3 is made up of 11 amino acids. The ends were cut back, 4 bases at V and 6 bases at J, with 5 bases in the middle. The CDR3 DNA follows: TGTGCCAGCAGCCGAGAGGATACGCAGTATTTT. Translated: CASSREDTQYF.

J is TRBJ1-3 and V is TRBV9; TRBD1 might be the D (5 bases). Germline-derived CDR1 and CDR2 are SGDLS and YYNGEE. The CDR3 consists of 16 residues. V was cut by 0 bases and J by 3 bases, with 13 bases left in between. The CDR3 coding sequence is TGTGCCAGCAGCGTAGAGGCCAGGGAGCGTGGAAACACCATATATTTT. This translates into CASSVEARERGNTIYF.

The V call is TRBV4-1, the J call TRBJ2-1, with 10 bases aligning to TRBD1. With 1 base clipped from V and 9 bases from J, the junction kept 9 bases outside the gene matches. Germline CDR1 reads MGHRA; CDR2 reads YSYEKL. The CDR3 sequence is 16 residues long. DNA of the CDR3: TGCGCCAGCAGCCAAGTGGGGACAGGGGTTCCCGGTGAGCAGTTCTTC. Translated: CASSQVGTGVPGEQFF.

The chain combines TRBV3-1 (or the pseudogene TRBV3-2) with TRBJ1-6, with 7 bases identical to TRBD1. Germline values: CDR1 LGHDT, CDR2 YNNKEL (reference sequence). The CDR3 is made up of 14 amino acids. V dropped 4 bases and J dropped 11; count of bases not matched to a gene: 8. CDR3 sequence (DNA): TGTGCCAGCAGCCGGGGACAGACCCAACCACCCCTCCACTTT. This gives the protein CASSRGQTQPPLHF.